The entry that follows covers one TCR beta chain sequence. Its antigen specificity is not known. No base qualities exist here, and no much larger clone lies one base off it. This sample stems from a study of graft-versus-host responses after intestinal transplantation (dated by TCRdb to 2020 to 2022). Regarding the study in general: Recipients received multivisceral, liver-intestinal, or isolated intestinal transplants. Anti-thymocyte globulin induction was given to all recipients, followed by maintenance tacrolimus and steroids for 3 to 4 years. Graft-versus-host and host-versus-graft alloreactive T cell clones were tracked in the graft, circulation and bone marrow after intestinal transplantation using bulk TCR-beta CDR3 sequencing. Alloreactive clones were identified by sequencing pre-transplant mixed lymphocyte reaction products and comparing these products with unstimulated pre-transplant donor and recipient T cells. A cohort of 24 intestinal transplant recipients, including one retransplant, was enrolled, and 3 patients lacking pretransplant specimens were excluded. A peak of at least 4% donor T cells among recipient peripheral blood mononuclear cells was the definition used for donor T cell macrochimerism. Rather than going through the commercial service, samples from three later patients were sequenced in-house on an Illumina MiSeq and processed with MiXCR.

In the first month after transplant, blood samples were collected up to 4 times, and after that at least monthly when available. Including the terminal cysteine and phenylalanine, the CDR3 comprises 14 residues. The kept DNA is CDR3 alone, 42 bases in frame from the first base. Relative to germline, V is missing 4 bases and J is missing 3 bases, with 5 bases of the junction outside any gene match. Taken from the germline V gene, the CDR1 and CDR2 loops are SGHDT and YYEEEE. Receptor amplification or capture employed the immunoSEQ multiplex PCR assay. Adaptive Biotechnologies carried out high-throughput TCR-beta CDR3 sequencing of genomic DNA for most patients. For the original study's pipeline: Adaptive's ImmunoSEQ software supplied the TCR sequencing data for 18 patients, while MiXCR and VDJtools were used to process a few other patients. Because the origin of CDR3 nucleotide sequences shared between donor and recipient could not be assigned, those sequences were removed. At least 2-fold expansion over unstimulated cells and a minimum CFSE-low frequency of 0.002% (template counts) or 0.001% (read counts) were required for clones to be classified as alloreactive. A clone was considered mappable if detected in the sequenced pre-transplant spleen, lymph node, or MLR CFSE-low populations of the donor or recipient. The cumulative frequency of alloreactive clones was calculated as a percentage of all sequences, weighted by copy number. The immuneACCESS repertoire file appears here via TCRdb, limited to in-frame rearrangements. These files lack a portion of the clones; in checked studies, under half of the deficit traces to unresolved V genes, and the cause of the others is not known. Clonal size and the V and J genes are those of that table, whereas D and trimming came from the DNA. Across this sample there are 20,000 to 25,000 clones, with roughly 87% seen only once. Just over 5% of the sample comes from the top ten.

General findings and caveats noted by the study authors: The conclusions were limited by the relatively low number and heterogeneity of the intestinal transplant patients. Early after transplant, peak levels of circulating GvH clones were found to be associated with declines in HvG clones. In the allografts of patients with donor T cell macrochimerism, GvH to HvG T cell clonal ratios were high. GvH clones were detected in recipient bone marrow, and some appeared earlier in ileal mucosa or blood, consistent with an intestinal mucosal origin.

Specimen: PBMCs, collected roughly 64 days after intestinal transplantation. The sequence derives from a human patient who received an intestinal transplant, so some T cells may come from the graft donor. The chain uses TRBV5-6 and TRBJ2-7, with TRBD1 matching 9 junction bases. CDR3 reads: CASSRGQGLYEQYF. The DNA sequence is TGTGCCAGCAGCCGGGGACAGGGTCTCTACGAGCAGTACTTC.